This TCR beta chain was captured by sequencing in a study of CXCR3-negative and CXCR3-positive naive CD8 T cells. Study outcomes and limitations: For CXCR3-positive naive cells, TRB CDR3s were more hydrophobic than those of CXCR3-negative naive cells. Naive CXCR3-negative cells resembled naive CXCR3-positive cells in TRBV-TRBJ usage; memory cells differed. TRB CDR3 properties served as the basis for inferring TCR strength, and surface CD5 was comparable between naive subsets. Naive subsets were similarly diverse, while memory CD8+ repertoires were much less diverse.

In regard to this clonotype: Its antigen is as yet unknown.

Each TRB cDNA library was prepared by 5' RACE (with UMI labels). Using the 5' RACE reads, TCRdb records one entry per CDR3 protein without DNA. The sample includes over 35,000 distinct CDR3 sequences. Germline CDR1 and CDR2: SGHNT and YYREEE (reference sequence). The CDR3 totals 15 residues. What was sequenced was naive CXCR3- CD8+ T cells from blood. Sample subset: CD45RO-CCR7+CD27+CD95- naive CD8+ T cells lacking CXCR3 (TNR3-). The J gene is TRBJ2-7, the V gene TRBV5-4; the TCRdb call, TRBD1, lacks DNA for checking. The clonotype comes from a human donor in good health. Some clones in this sample may be carry-over from other donors' samples. CDR3 protein: CASSLEWDGTYEQYF.